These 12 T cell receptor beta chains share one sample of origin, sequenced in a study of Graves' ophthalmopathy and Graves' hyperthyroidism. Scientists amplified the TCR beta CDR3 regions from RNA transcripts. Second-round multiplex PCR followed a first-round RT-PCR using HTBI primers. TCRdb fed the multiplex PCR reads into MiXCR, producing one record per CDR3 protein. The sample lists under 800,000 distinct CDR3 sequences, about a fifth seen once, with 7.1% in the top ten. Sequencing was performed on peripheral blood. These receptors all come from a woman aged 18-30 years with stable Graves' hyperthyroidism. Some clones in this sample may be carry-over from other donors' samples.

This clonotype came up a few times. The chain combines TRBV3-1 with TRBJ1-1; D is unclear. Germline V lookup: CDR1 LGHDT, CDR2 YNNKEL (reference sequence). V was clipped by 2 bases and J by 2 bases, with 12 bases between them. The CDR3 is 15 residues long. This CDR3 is CASSQLGQSNTEAFF. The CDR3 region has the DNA TGTGCCAGCAGCCAACTCGGCCAAAGCAACACTGAAGCTTTCTTT.

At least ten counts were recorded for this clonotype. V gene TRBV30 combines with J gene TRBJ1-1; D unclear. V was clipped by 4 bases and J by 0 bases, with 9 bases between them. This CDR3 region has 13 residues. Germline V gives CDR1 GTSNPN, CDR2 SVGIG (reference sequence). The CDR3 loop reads CAWIVGLNTEAFF. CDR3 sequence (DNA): TGTGCCTGGATCGTGGGGTTGAACACTGAAGCTTTCTTT.

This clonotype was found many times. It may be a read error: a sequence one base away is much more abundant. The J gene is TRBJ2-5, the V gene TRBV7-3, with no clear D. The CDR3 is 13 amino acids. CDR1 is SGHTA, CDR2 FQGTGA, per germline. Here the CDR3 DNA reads TGTGCCAGCAGCCTAACGACCCAAGAGACCAAGTACTTC. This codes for CASSLTTQETKYF.

The CDR3 region has the DNA TGTGCCAGCAGTGACTCTCAGCTGGGCTACACCTTC. It codes for CASSDSQLGYTF. This chain uses TRBV6-4 with TRBJ1-2; no firm D call. V dropped 0 bases and J dropped 8 bases, with 7 bases sitting between them. The germline gives CDR1 MRHNA, CDR2 SNTAGT. The CDR3 is 12 residues long.

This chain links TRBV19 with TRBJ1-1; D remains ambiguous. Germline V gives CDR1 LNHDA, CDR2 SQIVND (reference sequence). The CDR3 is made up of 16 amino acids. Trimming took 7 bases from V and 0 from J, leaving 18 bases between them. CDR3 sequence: CASNRRSDIMNTEAFF. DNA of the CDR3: TGTGCCAGTAATAGGCGGTCTGACATCATGAACACTGAAGCTTTCTTT.

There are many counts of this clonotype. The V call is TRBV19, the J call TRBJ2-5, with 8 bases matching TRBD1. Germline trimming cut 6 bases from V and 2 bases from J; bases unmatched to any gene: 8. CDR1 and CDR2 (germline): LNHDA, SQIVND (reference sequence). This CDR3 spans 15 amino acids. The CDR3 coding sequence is TGTGCCAGTAGGAGAACGACAGGGGCGCAAGAGACCCAGTACTTC. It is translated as CASRRTTGAQETQYF.

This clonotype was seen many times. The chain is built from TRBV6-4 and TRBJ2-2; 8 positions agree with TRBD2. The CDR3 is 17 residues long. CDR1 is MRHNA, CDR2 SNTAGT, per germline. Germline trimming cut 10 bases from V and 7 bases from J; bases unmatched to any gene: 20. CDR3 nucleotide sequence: TGTGCCACTCTGGTTGGAGCGGGAGAACCGAGGGACGGGGAGCTGTTTTTT. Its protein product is CATLVGAGEPRDGELFF.

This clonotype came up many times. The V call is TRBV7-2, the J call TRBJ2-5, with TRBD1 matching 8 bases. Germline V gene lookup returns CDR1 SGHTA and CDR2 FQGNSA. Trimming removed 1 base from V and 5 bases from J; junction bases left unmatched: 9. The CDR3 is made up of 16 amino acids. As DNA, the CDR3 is TGTGCCAGCAGCTTAGGGACAGGGATTTCTTGGGAGACCCAGTACTTC. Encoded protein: CASSLGTGISWETQYF.

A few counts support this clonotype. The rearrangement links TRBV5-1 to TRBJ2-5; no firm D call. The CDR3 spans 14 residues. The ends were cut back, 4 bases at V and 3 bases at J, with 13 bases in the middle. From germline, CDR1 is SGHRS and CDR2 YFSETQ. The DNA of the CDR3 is TGCGCCAGCAGCCAACCAATGGGGAAAGAGACCCAGTACTTC. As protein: CASSQPMGKETQYF.

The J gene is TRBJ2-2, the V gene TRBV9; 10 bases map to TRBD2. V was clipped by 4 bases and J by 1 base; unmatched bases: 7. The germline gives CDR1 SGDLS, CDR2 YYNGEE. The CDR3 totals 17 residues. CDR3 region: CASSRSIAGGNTGELFF. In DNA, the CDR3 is TGTGCCAGCAGCAGGTCAATAGCGGGAGGGAACACCGGGGAGCTGTTTTTT.

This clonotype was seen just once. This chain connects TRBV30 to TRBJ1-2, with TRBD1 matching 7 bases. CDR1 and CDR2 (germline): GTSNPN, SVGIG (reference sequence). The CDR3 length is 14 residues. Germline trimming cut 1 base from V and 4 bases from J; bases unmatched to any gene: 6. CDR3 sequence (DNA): TGTGCCTGGAGTGACATGGGACAGATCTATGGCTACACCTTC. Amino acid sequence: CAWSDMGQIYGYTF.

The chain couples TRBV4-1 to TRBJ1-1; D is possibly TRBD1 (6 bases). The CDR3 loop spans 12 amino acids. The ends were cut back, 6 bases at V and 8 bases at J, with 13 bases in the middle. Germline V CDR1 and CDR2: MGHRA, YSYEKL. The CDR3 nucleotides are TGCGCCAGCAGGATAGAGGGGGGGGAAGCTTTCTTT. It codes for CASRIEGGEAFF.